One and the same sample provided the 5 T cell receptor beta chains below, sequenced in a study of spatial heterogeneity in lung cancer (dated 2019 in TCRdb). The sample's time point label is to be understood as: sample taken at primary tumor resection. TCR sequencing used whole RNA extracted from tumor and nontumor lung tissue, or from cryopreserved PBMC samples, without cell sorting. The library was built by means of 5' RACE. TCRdb lists the instrument as NextSeq 500. TCRdb's own reprocessing of the public reads used fastp at Q25 and MiXCR and kept productive beta chains. CDR3 protein duplicates are merged, each entry listing the most common genes and DNA. The sample table contains tens of thousands of distinct CDR3 sequences; only one count was recorded for around 7.5% of them. 28% of the sample lies in the top ten. Material: PBMCs, obtained at surgery. Source of these receptors: a male donor with early-stage non-small cell lung cancer.

The sample holds many counts of this clonotype. The V call is TRBV6-6, the J call TRBJ2-1, with a weak D call TRBD2 (6 bases). With 6 bases removed from V and 0 bases from J, the gap between germline ends came to 9 bases. The germline V gene has CDR1 MNHNY and CDR2 SVGAGI (reference sequence). There are 14 residues in the CDR3. DNA of the CDR3: TGTGCCAGCAGGGGACTGTACTCCTACAATGAGCAGTTCTTC. Translating it yields CASRGLYSYNEQFF.

This clonotype was recorded a few times. This chain links TRBV5-5 with TRBJ2-5; D unresolved. The CDR3 contains 13 residues. Germline assignment: CDR1 SGHKS and CDR2 YYEKEE (reference sequence). Trimming shortened V by 4 bases and J by 1 base, and 8 bases separated the two germline ends. The DNA for the CDR3 is TGTGCCAGCAGCACCCGGACCCAAGAGACCCAGTACTTC. Translated: CASSTRTQETQYF.

This clonotype was recorded many times. The chain recombines TRBV29-1 with TRBJ2-2, with D perhaps assigned TRBD1 or TRBD2 (5 bases each). Germline lookup yields CDR1 SQVTM and CDR2 ANQGSEA. V was shortened by 4 bases and J by 6 bases, with 9 bases between the two germline ends. The CDR3 contains 12 residues. The CDR3 is CSVVGTAGELFF. As DNA, the CDR3 is TGCAGCGTTGTAGGGACGGCCGGGGAGCTGTTTTTT.

This clonotype was found many times. CDR3 region: CASPPGGSVDTQYF. The DNA for the CDR3 is TGTGCCAGCCCCCCAGGGGGATCAGTCGATACGCAGTATTTT. J is TRBJ2-3 and V is TRBV12-3 or TRBV12-4; 7 positions agree with TRBD1. CDR3 length: 14 amino acids. The trim removed 8 bases at V and 6 bases at J, leaving 11 bases unmatched.

This clonotype was recorded at least ten times. The chain employs TRBV6-1 and TRBJ2-7; no firm D call. With 4 bases removed from V and 0 bases from J, the gap between germline ends came to 13 bases. Germline V gives CDR1 MNHNS, CDR2 SASEGT. This CDR3 is built from 15 residues. CDR3 region: CASSAHSQVSYEQYV. In DNA form, the CDR3 reads TGTGCCAGCAGTGCTCACTCTCAAGTCTCCTACGAGCAGTACGTC.